Below are 9 T cell receptor beta chains sequenced from a single sample in a study of T cells in Graves' hyperthyroidism and ophthalmopathy. TCR beta CDR3 region amplification was performed from RNA transcripts. Using the HTBI primer set, a first-round RT-PCR was run on the TCR CDR3. TCRdb passed the multiplex PCR reads through MiXCR, listing each CDR3 protein once. The sample lists about 98,000 distinct CDR3 sequences; roughly 40% were seen once. The sequenced sample consisted of peripheral blood or thyroid tissue (not recorded which). The source is a woman in her thirties with Graves' hyperthyroidism.

This clonotype turned up a few times. CDR3 sequence (DNA): TGTGCCAGCAGCCCTGCAACTAGCGTACAAGTCTACGAGCAGTACTTC. As protein: CASSPATSVQVYEQYF. V is TRBV27 and J is TRBJ2-7; 7 positions agree with TRBD2. Germline CDR1 and CDR2: MNHEY and SMNVEV (reference sequence). J was trimmed by 3 bases and V by 6 bases; bases with no gene match: 14. CDR3 length: 16 amino acids.

The sample holds many counts of this clonotype. Compared with germline, one end of the junction differs, possibly owing to a read error. The chain has TRBV7-7 and TRBJ2-7; 7 bases map to TRBD1. CDR3 length: 16 residues. Germline V gene sequence: CDR1 SSHAT, CDR2 FNYEAQ (reference sequence). The CDR3 sequence: CASSPSVAGGIFEQYF. The CDR3, as DNA: TGTGCTAGCAGCCCCTCCGTCGCAGGGGGAATCTTCGAGCAGTACTTC.

This clonotype was found many times. The rearrangement uses TRBV7-6 and TRBJ1-5; D is unresolved. V lost 5 bases, J lost 4 bases, and 21 bases lay in between. CDR3 size: 17 residues. Per the germline V gene, CDR1 is SGHVS and CDR2 is FNYEAQ. The CDR3 DNA reads as TGTGCCAGCAGCCCCTACCTAGGACTTTTGGGTAATCAGCCCCAGCATTTT. This codes for CASSPYLGLLGNQPQHF.

Comment on this clonotype: One end of the junction fails to match germline, which may point to a read error. The chain links TRBV5-1 to TRBJ2-2, with D perhaps matching TRBD2 (5 bases). The CDR3 runs 14 residues. Germline assignment: CDR1 SGHRS and CDR2 YFSETQ. The DNA for the CDR3 is TGCGCCAGCAGCTTGGGATCGAACACCGGGGAGCTGCTTTTT. Translated, it gives CASSLGSNTGELLF.

This clonotype is categorized as medium-sized (0.01 to 0.1%). The genes are TRBV7-8 and TRBJ2-7; 7 bases line up with TRBD1. This CDR3 region has 13 residues. Germline values: CDR1 SGHVS, CDR2 FQNEAQ. V lost 5 bases and J lost 3; bases outside the gene matches: 4. DNA for the CDR3: TGTGCCAGCAGCCAGGGGACAGTCTACGAGCAGTACTTC. Amino acid sequence: CASSQGTVYEQYF. Based on the CDR3 plus reference TRBV7-8 and TRBJ2-7, the full variable domain is GAGVSQSPRYKVAKRGQDVALRCDPISGHVSLFWYQQALGQGPEFLTYFQNEAQLDKSGLPSDRFFAERPEGSVSTLKIQRTQQEDSAVYLCASSQGTVYEQYFGPGTRLTVT.

At least ten counts were recorded for this clonotype. The rearrangement links TRBV27 to TRBJ1-5, with 8 bases lining up with TRBD1. The CDR3 has 13 amino acids. Losses at the gene ends were 8 bases for V and 10 bases for J; bases not matched to a gene: 10. Germline V lookup: CDR1 MNHEY, CDR2 SMNVEV (reference sequence). CDR3 sequence: CASGAGRGLPQHF. The CDR3 nucleotides read TGTGCCAGCGGGGCGGGCAGGGGGCTTCCCCAGCATTTT.

This clonotype was detected many times. The chain employs TRBV5-6 and TRBJ2-3, with 8 bases that match TRBD2. V trimming: 2 bases; J trimming: 2 bases; junction bases outside the gene matches: 7. The CDR3 has 16 amino acids. Germline assignment: CDR1 SGHDT and CDR2 YYEEEE. CDR3 protein: CASSLLAEVYTDTQYF. The CDR3 bases are TGTGCCAGCAGCTTACTAGCGGAAGTTTACACAGATACGCAGTATTTT.

CDR3 nucleotides: TGCAGTGCTAGAGAGACAGGGGGCCTGCCCCAGCATTTT. Protein product: CSARETGGLPQHF. V gene TRBV20-1 combines with J gene TRBJ1-5; 10 bases line up with TRBD1. Germline CDR1 and CDR2: DFQATT and SNEGSKA (reference sequence). The CDR3 spans 13 residues. The junction had 2 bases not matched to a gene; V was cut back by 0 bases and J by 9 bases.

This clonotype was observed at least ten times. CDR3 coding DNA: TGTGCCTCACAATATAGCTCTGGAAACACCATATATTTT. Translation: CASQYSSGNTIYF. The V and J genes are TRBV7-3 and TRBJ1-3; D remains unclear. V was trimmed by 11 bases and J by 0 bases, leaving 11 bases between them. The germline gives CDR1 SGHTA, CDR2 FQGTGA. The CDR3 is made up of 13 amino acids.